The source of this T cell receptor beta chain is a study of cytomegalovirus exposure and HLA in healthy donors. Germline values: CDR1 SGHDT, CDR2 YYEEEE. CDR3 length equals 14 residues. J gave up 7 bases and V 0 bases, and 6 bases lay outside the gene matches. PCR employed 60 Vbeta and 13 Jbeta primers. The table came from immunoSEQ multiplex PCR; TCRdb's copy has only in-frame clones and leaves some out. The sample holds some 130,000 clones, 65% to 85% seen once. Sequenced: PBMCs. The chain uses TRBV5-6 and TRBJ1-2; 7 bases align to TRBD1. This TCR came from a woman aged 18 to 35 in good health and CMV-seronegative. CDR3 coding DNA: TGTGCCAGCAGCTTGGGGGTCACAGGGGCTGGCTACACCTTC. This sequence encodes CASSLGVTGAGYTF.